Given below is one T cell receptor (beta chain) in context. Its target is unknown. The data were obtained in a study of T cell responses to AZD1222 COVID-19 vaccine. Findings of the study overall: Repertoire samples came only from after the peak T cell response. Spike-spanning, vaccine-associated CD4 TCRs were dominant at 160-218 and 743-854. Epitopes outside B.1.351 and B.1.1.7 mutated regions reportedly drew nearly half of spike TCRs. Spike-specific TCR repertoires showed rising breadth and depth after two AZD1222 doses.

Sequencing used immunoSEQ multiplex PCR; TCRdb keeps in-frame clones, though not all of them. The sample includes roughly 120,000 clones, about nine tenths of them seen just once. CDR3 length: 13 amino acids. V dropped 6 bases and J dropped 3 bases, with 14 bases sitting between them. Germline-derived CDR1 and CDR2 are SQVTM and ANQGSEA. The sample consisted of peripheral blood, taken on day 0 of AZD1222 vaccination. The V and J genes are TRBV29-1 and TRBJ1-1, with D possibly being TRBD1 (5 bases). This sequence originates from an adult in good health. The CDR3 DNA reads as TGCAGCGTCGCCGGGACGGCGTACACTGAAGCTTTCTTT. This codes for CSVAGTAYTEAFF.